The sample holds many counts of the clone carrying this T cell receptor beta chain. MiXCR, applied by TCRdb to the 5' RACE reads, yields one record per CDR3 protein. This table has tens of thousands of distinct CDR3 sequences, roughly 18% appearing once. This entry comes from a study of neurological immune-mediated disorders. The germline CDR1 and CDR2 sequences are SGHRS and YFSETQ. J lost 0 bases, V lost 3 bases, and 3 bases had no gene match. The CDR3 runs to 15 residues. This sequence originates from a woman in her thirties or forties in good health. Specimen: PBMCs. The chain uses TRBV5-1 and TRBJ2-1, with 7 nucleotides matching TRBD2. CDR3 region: CASSSAGSSYNEQFF. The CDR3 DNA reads TGCGCCAGCAGCTCAGCGGGGAGCTCCTACAATGAGCAGTTCTTC.